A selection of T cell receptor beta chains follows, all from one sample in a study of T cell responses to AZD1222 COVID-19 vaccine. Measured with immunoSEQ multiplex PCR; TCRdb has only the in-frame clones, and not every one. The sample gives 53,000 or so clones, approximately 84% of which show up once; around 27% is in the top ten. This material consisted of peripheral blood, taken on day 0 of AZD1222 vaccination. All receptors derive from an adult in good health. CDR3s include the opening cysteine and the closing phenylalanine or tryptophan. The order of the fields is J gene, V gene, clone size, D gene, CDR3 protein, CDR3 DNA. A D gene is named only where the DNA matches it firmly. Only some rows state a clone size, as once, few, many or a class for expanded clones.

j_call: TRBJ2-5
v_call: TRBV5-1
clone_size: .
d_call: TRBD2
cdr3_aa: CASSWGGQETQYF
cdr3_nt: TGCGCCAGCAGCTGGGGGGGACAAGAGACCCAGTACTTC

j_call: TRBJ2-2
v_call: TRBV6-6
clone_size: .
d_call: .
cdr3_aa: CASSYPGGANTGELFF
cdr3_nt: TGTGCCAGCAGTTACCCAGGGGGGGCGAACACCGGGGAGCTGTTTTTT

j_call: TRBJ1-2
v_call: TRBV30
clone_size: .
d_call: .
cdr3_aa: CAWTLRPTRDYGYTF
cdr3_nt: TGTGCCTGGACCCTTCGACCGACTAGGGACTATGGCTACACCTTC

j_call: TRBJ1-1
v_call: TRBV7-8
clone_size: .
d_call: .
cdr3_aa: CASSISRTSNTEAFF
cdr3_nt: TGTGCCAGCAGCATATCGAGGACATCGAACACTGAAGCTTTCTTT

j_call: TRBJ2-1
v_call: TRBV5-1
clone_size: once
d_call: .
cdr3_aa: CASSLGQILYNEQFF
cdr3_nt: TGCGCCAGCAGCTTGGGGCAGATACTTTACAATGAGCAGTTCTTC

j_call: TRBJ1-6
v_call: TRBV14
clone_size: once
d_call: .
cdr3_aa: CASSQDGTDLGSPLHF
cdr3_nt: TGTGCCAGCAGCCAAGATGGGACGGATCTTGGTTCACCCCTCCACTTT

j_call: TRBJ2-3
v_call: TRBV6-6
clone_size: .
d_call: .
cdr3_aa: CASSRRVGLVGTDTQYF
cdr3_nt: TGTGCCAGCAGTCGCCGGGTTGGGCTAGTGGGCACAGATACGCAGTATTTT

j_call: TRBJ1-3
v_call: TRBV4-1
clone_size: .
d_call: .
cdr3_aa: CASSQDPGSGNTIYF
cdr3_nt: TGCGCCAGCAGCCAAGACCCCGGCTCTGGAAACACCATATATTTT

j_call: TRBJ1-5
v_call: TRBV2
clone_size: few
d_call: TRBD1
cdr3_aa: CASRGTGSMSNQPQHF
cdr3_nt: TGTGCCAGCAGGGGGACAGGGTCGATGAGCAATCAGCCCCAGCATTTT

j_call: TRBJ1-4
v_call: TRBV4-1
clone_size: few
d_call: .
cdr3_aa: CASSQSLLRQEREKLFF
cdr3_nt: TGCGCCAGCAGCCAAAGTCTTCTTAGGCAGGAGAGGGAAAAACTGTTTTTT

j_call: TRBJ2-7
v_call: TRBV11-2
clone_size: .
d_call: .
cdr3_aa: CASSPDISYEQYF
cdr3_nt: TGTGCCAGCAGCCCGGACATCTCCTACGAGCAGTACTTC

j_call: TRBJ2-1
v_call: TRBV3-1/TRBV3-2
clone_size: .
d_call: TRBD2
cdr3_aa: CASSQVRLAGVVSEQFF
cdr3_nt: TGTGCCAGCAGCCAAGTAAGGCTAGCGGGAGTCGTTAGTGAGCAGTTCTTC

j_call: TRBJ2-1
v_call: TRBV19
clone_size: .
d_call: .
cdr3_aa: CASSRGSAISYNEQFF
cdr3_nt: TGTGCCAGTAGTAGGGGATCGGCCATCTCCTACAATGAGCAGTTCTTC

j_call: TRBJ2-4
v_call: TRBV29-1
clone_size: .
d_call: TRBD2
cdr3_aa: CSVPGLAGAKNIQYF
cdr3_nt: TGCAGCGTCCCGGGACTAGCGGGAGCCAAAAACATTCAGTACTTC

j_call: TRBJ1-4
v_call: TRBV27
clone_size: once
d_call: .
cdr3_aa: CASEQDTTNEKLFF
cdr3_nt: TGTGCCAGCGAGCAGGACACCACTAATGAAAAACTGTTTTTT

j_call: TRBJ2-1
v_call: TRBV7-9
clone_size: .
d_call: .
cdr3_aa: CASSLSYGLGAYNEQFF
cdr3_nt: TGTGCCAGCAGCCTTAGTTACGGACTGGGGGCCTACAATGAGCAGTTCTTC

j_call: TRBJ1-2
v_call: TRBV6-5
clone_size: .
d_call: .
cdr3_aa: CASSYSGIGYTF
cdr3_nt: TGTGCCAGCAGTTACTCGGGGATCGGCTACACCTTC

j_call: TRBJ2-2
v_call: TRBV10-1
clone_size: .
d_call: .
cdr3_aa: CASSQLGSTGELFF
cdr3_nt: TGCGCCAGCAGCCAGCTTGGGAGCACCGGGGAGCTGTTTTTT

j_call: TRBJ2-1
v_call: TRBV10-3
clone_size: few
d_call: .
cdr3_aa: CAISSRLAVNEQFF
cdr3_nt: TGTGCCATCTCGAGCAGGCTAGCAGTCAATGAGCAGTTCTTC

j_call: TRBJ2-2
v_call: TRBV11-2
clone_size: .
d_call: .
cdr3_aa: CASSGGPLGGTGELFF
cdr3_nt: TGTGCCAGCAGCGGGGGCCCATTGGGTGGCACCGGGGAGCTGTTTTTT

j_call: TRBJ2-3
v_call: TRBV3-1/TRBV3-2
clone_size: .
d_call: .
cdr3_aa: CASSHGTLEDGMGKDTQYF
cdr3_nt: TGTGCCAGCAGCCATGGGACTCTAGAGGACGGGATGGGGAAAGATACGCAGTATTTT

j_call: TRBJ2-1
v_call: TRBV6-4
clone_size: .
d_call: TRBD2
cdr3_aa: CASSDSTGGEQFF
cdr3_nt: TGTGCCAGCAGTGACTCTACGGGGGGGGAGCAGTTCTTC

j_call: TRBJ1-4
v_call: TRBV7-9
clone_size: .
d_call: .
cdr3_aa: CASSSALAVEKLFF
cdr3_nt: TGTGCCAGCAGCTCCGCCCTGGCCGTGGAAAAACTGTTTTTT

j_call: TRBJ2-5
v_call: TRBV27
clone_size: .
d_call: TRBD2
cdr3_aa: CASSRLIAGGVQETQYF
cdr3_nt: TGTGCCAGCAGTAGGTTAATAGCGGGAGGCGTCCAAGAGACCCAGTACTTC

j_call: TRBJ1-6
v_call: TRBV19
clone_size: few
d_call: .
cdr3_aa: CASSTLGRGNNSPLHF
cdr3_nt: TGTGCCAGTAGTACTCTCGGTAGGGGAAATAATTCACCCCTCCACTTT

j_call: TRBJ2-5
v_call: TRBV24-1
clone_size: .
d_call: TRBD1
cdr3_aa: CATSGTAQETQYF
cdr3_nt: TGTGCCACCAGCGGGACAGCTCAAGAGACCCAGTACTTC

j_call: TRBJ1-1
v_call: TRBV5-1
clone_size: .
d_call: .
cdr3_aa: CASSPGVNTEAFF
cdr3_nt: TGCGCCAGCAGCCCGGGGGTGAACACTGAAGCTTTCTTT

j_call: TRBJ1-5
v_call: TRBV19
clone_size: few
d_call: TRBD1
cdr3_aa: CASSTGTGGNSNQPQHF
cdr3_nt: TGTGCCAGTAGTACCGGGACAGGGGGGAATAGCAATCAGCCCCAGCATTTT

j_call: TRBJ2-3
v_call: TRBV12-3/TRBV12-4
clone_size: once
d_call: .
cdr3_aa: CASTPSSTDTQYF
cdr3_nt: TGTGCCAGCACGCCTAGTAGCACAGATACGCAGTATTTT

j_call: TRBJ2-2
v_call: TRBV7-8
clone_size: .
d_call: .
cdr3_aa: CASKHGGGRELFF
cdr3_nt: TGTGCCAGCAAGCATGGGGGCGGCAGGGAGCTGTTTTTT

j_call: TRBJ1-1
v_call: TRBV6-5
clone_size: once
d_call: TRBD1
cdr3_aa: CASRRGRQGNTEAFF
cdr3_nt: TGTGCCAGCAGACGGGGACGACAGGGAAACACTGAAGCTTTCTTT

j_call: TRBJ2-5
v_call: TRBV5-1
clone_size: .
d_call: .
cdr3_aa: CASSTEGGAHQETQYF
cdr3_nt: TGCGCCAGCAGCACCGAAGGGGGAGCGCACCAAGAGACCCAGTACTTC

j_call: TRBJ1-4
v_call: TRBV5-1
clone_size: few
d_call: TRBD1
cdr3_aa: CASQQGANEKLFF
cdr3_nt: TGCGCCAGCCAACAGGGGGCTAATGAAAAACTGTTTTTT

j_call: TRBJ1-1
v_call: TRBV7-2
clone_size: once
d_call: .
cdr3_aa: CASSFQSDRQSFF
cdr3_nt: TGTGCCAGCAGCTTTCAATCGGACAGACAGTCTTTCTTT

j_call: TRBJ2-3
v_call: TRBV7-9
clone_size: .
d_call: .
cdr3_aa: CASSFMPSTDTQYF
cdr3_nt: TGTGCCAGCAGCTTTATGCCTAGCACAGATACGCAGTATTTT

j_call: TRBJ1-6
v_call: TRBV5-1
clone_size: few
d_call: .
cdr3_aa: CASSLVAGDSPLHF
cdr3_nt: TGCGCCAGCAGCTTGGTAGCAGGTGATTCACCCCTCCACTTT

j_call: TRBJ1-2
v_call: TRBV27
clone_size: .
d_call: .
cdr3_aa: CASSLDGQIRGYTF
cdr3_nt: TGTGCCAGCAGTTTAGACGGACAGATTCGAGGCTACACCTTC

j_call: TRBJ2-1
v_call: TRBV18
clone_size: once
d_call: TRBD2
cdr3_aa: CASSPGGRSSYNEQFF
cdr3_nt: TGTGCCAGCTCCCCGGGGGGGAGGAGCTCCTACAATGAGCAGTTCTTC

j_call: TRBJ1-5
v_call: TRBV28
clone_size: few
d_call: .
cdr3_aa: CASSFAAGGLGSNQPQHF
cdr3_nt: TGTGCCAGCAGTTTTGCCGCGGGGGGTCTGGGAAGCAATCAGCCCCAGCATTTT

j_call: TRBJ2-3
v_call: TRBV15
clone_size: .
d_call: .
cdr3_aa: CATSRGGIGDTQYF
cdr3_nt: TGTGCCACCAGCAGAGGCGGGATTGGGGATACGCAGTATTTT

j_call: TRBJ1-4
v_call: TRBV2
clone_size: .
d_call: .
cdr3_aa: CASSPRVSHREKLFF
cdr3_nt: TGTGCCAGCAGCCCCCGGGTCTCCCACCGTGAAAAACTGTTTTTT

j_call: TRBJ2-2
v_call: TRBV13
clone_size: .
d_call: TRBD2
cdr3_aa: CASSFTSGDWATGELFF
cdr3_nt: TGTGCCAGCAGCTTTACTAGCGGGGATTGGGCCACCGGGGAGCTGTTTTTT

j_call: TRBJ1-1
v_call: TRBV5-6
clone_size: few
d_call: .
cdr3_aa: CASSRQANTEAFF
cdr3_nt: TGTGCCAGCAGCCGACAGGCGAACACTGAAGCTTTCTTT

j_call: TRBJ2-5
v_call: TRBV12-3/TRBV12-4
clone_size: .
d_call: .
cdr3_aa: CASRYTGTETQYF
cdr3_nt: TGTGCCAGCAGGTACACAGGGACGGAGACCCAGTACTTC

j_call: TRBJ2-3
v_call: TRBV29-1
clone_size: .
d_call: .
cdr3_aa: CSVDSEDGDTQYF
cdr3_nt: TGCAGCGTTGATTCCGAGGATGGGGATACGCAGTATTTT

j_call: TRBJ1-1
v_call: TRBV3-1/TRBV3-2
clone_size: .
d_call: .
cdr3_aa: CAAGRDRYNTEAFF
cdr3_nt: TGTGCCGCCGGGAGAGACAGGTACAACACTGAAGCTTTCTTT

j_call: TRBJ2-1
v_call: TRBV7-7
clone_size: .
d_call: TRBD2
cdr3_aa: CASSLGGTSGREQFF
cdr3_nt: TGTGCCAGCAGCTTAGGTGGGACTAGCGGAAGGGAGCAGTTCTTC

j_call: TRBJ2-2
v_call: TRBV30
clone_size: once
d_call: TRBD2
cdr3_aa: CAWTGGIGELFF
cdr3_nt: TGTGCCTGGACGGGGGGGATCGGGGAGCTGTTTTTT

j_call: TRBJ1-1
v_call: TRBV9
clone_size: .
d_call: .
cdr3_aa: CASSFTDSEAFF
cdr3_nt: TGTGCCAGCAGCTTCACGGACAGTGAAGCTTTCTTT

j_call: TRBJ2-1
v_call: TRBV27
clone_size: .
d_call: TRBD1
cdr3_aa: CASRGQGARDNEQFF
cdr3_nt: TGTGCCAGCAGGGGACAGGGGGCTCGGGACAATGAGCAGTTCTTC

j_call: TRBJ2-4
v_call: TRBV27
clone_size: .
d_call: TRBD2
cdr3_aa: CASSLLAGASIQYF
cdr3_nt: TGTGCCAGCAGTTTACTAGCGGGAGCAAGCATTCAGTACTTC

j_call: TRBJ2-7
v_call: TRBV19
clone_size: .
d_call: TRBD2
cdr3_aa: CASSIDRAGGEQYF
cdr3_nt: TGTGCCAGTAGTATAGACAGAGCGGGAGGCGAGCAGTACTTC

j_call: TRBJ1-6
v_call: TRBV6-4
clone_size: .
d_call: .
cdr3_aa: CASSEGADYNSPLHF
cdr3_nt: TGTGCCAGCAGTGAGGGGGCAGACTATAATTCACCCCTCCACTTT

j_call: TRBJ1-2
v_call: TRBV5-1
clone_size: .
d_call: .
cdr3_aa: CASSLGPQVDYGYTF
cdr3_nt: TGCGCCAGCAGCTTGGGACCTCAAGTGGACTATGGCTACACCTTC

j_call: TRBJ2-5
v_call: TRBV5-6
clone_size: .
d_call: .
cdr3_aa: CASRNEGSLGETQYF
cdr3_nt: TGTGCCAGCCGGAACGAGGGAAGCTTGGGAGAGACCCAGTACTTC

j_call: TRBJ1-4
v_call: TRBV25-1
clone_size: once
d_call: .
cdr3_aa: CATRLTNEKLFF
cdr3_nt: TGTGCCACTCGACTGACTAATGAAAAACTGTTTTTT

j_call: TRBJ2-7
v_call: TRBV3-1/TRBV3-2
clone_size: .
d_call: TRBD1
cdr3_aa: CASSRGQDTGEQYF
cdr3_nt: TGTGCCAGCAGCCGGGGACAGGACACGGGGGAGCAGTACTTC

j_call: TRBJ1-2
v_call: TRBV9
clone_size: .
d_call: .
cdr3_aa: CASSAQGPYGYTF
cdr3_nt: TGTGCCAGCAGCGCCCAGGGGCCCTATGGCTACACCTTC

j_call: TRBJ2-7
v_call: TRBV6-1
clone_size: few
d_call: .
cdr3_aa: CASSESQGSYEQYF
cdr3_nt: TGTGCCAGCAGTGAAAGCCAGGGTTCCTACGAGCAGTACTTC